The present entry profiles one TCR beta chain with its context. This sample stems from a study of T cell responses to AZD1222 COVID-19 vaccine. The CDR3 covers 14 residues. CDR1 MNHEY and CDR2 SVGAGI come from the germline V gene. Trimming cost V 6 bases and J 0 bases, with 8 bases left between them. Assay: immunoSEQ multiplex PCR; the TCRdb copy retains only in-frame clones and omits some. The sample carries roughly 89,000 clones, 88% recorded once. The receptor comes from an adult in good health. The J gene is TRBJ1-4, the V gene TRBV6-5; TRBD1 is a possible D gene (6 bases). Sequenced here: peripheral blood, sampled on day 0 of MenACWY control vaccination. DNA for the CDR3: TGTGCCAGCAGGGGGGCCTCAACTAATGAAAAACTGTTTTTT. Translated: CASRGASTNEKLFF.